These 31 T cell receptor beta chains were all obtained from the same sample, sequenced in a study of T cells in Graves' hyperthyroidism and ophthalmopathy. From RNA transcripts, TCR beta CDR3 regions were amplified. The HTBI primer set served for first-round RT-PCR of the TCR CDR3. TCRdb independently ran MiXCR on the multiplex PCR reads; one entry per CDR3 protein. The sample gives some 490,000 distinct CDR3 sequences, around a fifth of which show up once; about 49% is in the top ten. Input material: blood. These receptors came from a woman in her 70s with Graves' ophthalmopathy.

V is TRBV6-4 and J is TRBJ2-2; D may be TRBD2 (5 bases). The CDR3 spans 13 residues. V was cut by 6 bases and J by 5 bases, with 10 bases left in between. Per the germline V gene, CDR1 is MRHNA and CDR2 is SNTAGT. CDR3: CASRQEATGELFF. CDR3 coding DNA: TGTGCCAGCAGGCAGGAGGCTACCGGGGAGCTGTTTTTT.

A few counts support this clonotype. This rearrangement joins TRBV13 to TRBJ1-2, with D hard to call. The CDR3 spans 14 residues. V gave up 5 bases and J gave up 8 bases, with 18 bases separating them. CDR1 is PRHDT and CDR2 is FYEKMQ in the germline V gene (reference sequence). The CDR3 protein is CASSHRPDRGGYTF. CDR3 in DNA: TGTGCCAGCAGCCACAGACCCGACCGAGGAGGCTACACCTTC.

This clonotype has a single count. The chain joins TRBV12-3 or TRBV12-4 to TRBJ1-4; tentatively, D is TRBD1 (6 bases). V lost 5 bases and J 2 bases, leaving 12 bases between the germline ends. The CDR3 is 15 residues long. The CDR3 nucleotides read TGTGCCAGCAGTCAGGGGAGTCGGACTAATGAAAAACTGTTTTTT. Its translation: CASSQGSRTNEKLFF.

The chain carries TRBV20-1 and TRBJ1-2; D remains ambiguous. Trimming took off 4 bases at V and 2 bases at J, with 17 bases between the two ends. This CDR3 spans 15 amino acids. CDR1 and CDR2 (germline): DFQATT, SNEGSKA (reference sequence). CDR3: CSAISGRRVNYGYTF. The CDR3 nucleotides are TGCAGTGCTATTAGCGGGCGACGGGTGAACTATGGCTACACCTTC.

V gene TRBV6-2 or TRBV6-3 combines with J gene TRBJ2-3, with 9 bases matching TRBD1. The V and J ends lost 0 bases and 5 bases, in that order; junction bases with no gene match: 6. The length of the CDR3 is 16 residues. Germline V CDR1 and CDR2: MNHEY, SVGEGT. CDR3 sequence reads: CASSYSPGQGIDTQYF. CDR3 DNA: TGTGCCAGCAGTTACTCCCCGGGACAGGGAATAGATACGCAGTATTTT.

This clonotype was seen only a few times. The final CDR3 position lacks the conserved phenylalanine or tryptophan, pointing to a likely read error. The CDR3 loop is CASSFIGAGDSTDTQYL. The CDR3 DNA is TGTGCCAGCAGTTTTATTGGGGCGGGGGATAGCACAGATACGCAGTATCTT. The chain recombines TRBV28 with TRBJ2-3; 7 bases fit TRBD2. The CDR3 runs 17 residues. J lost 0 bases, V lost 3 bases, and 9 bases had no gene match. Germline CDR1 and CDR2: MDHEN and SYDVKM.

This chain uses TRBV7-6 with TRBJ2-3; perhaps TRBD2 as D (5 bases). The CDR3 length is 14 residues. Germline V gene lookup returns CDR1 SGHVS and CDR2 FNYEAQ. V was cut by 5 bases and J by 3 bases, with 12 bases left in between. The CDR3 sequence: CASSPLGGTDTQYF. CDR3 nucleotides: TGTGCCAGCAGCCCCCTGGGCGGGACAGATACGCAGTATTTT. The whole variable domain, filled in from reference TRBV7-6 and TRBJ2-3, reads GAGVSQSPRYKVTKRGQDVALRCDPISGHVSLYWYRQALGQGPEFLTYFNYEAQQDKSGLPNDRFSAERPEGSISTLTIQRTEQRDSAMYRCASSPLGGTDTQYFGPGTRLTVL.

This clonotype was counted at least ten times. V usage is TRBV3-1 and J usage is TRBJ2-1, with D perhaps TRBD1 (5 bases). Trimming left V 7 bases short and J 6 bases short, with 16 bases between. The CDR3 loop spans 14 amino acids. Germline V CDR1 and CDR2: LGHDT, YNNKEL (reference sequence). The CDR3 region is CASKEQGLSNEQFF. The DNA for the CDR3 is TGTGCCAGCAAAGAGCAGGGCCTAAGCAATGAGCAGTTCTTC.

This clonotype was detected only a few times. V and J are TRBV19 and TRBJ2-5; no firm D call. This CDR3 has 15 residues. CDR1 is LNHDA and CDR2 is SQIVND in the germline V gene (reference sequence). With 7 bases removed from V and 2 bases from J, the gap between germline ends came to 17 bases. The CDR3 protein is CASTFRPGFQETQYF. DNA of the CDR3: TGTGCCAGTACCTTCCGCCCCGGCTTTCAAGAGACCCAGTACTTC.

The chain joins TRBV3-1 to TRBJ2-1; no firm D call. With 8 bases removed from V and 14 bases from J, the gap between germline ends came to 13 bases. The germline CDR1 and CDR2 sequences are LGHDT and YNNKEL (reference sequence). The CDR3 covers 10 residues. This CDR3 reads CASGVSHKFF. Written as DNA, the CDR3 is TGTGCCAGCGGGGTTAGCCACAAGTTCTTC.

This sequence joins TRBV28 and TRBJ1-2; 7 bases map to TRBD1. V dropped 6 bases and J dropped 4; count of bases not matched to a gene: 5. The CDR3 spans 13 residues. From germline, CDR1 is MDHEN and CDR2 SYDVKM. The CDR3 sequence: CASSSDRAYGYTF. For the CDR3, the DNA is TGTGCCAGCAGCTCAGACAGGGCCTATGGCTACACCTTC.

In this sample, this clonotype turned up a few times. The chain couples TRBV7-6 to TRBJ2-7; 8 bases agree with TRBD1. Trimming cost V 5 bases and J 6 bases; bases outside gene matches: 12. CDR1 is SGHVS, CDR2 FNYEAQ, per germline. The CDR3 spans 15 residues. The DNA for the CDR3 is TGTGCCAGCAGCGTAGAGACAGGGGCTTTGGGCGAGCAGTACTTC. It yields the protein CASSVETGALGEQYF.

This clonotype was observed at least ten times. The gene calls are TRBV19 and TRBJ1-2, with D uncertain. This CDR3 region has 13 residues. Trimming pared 3 bases from V and 0 bases from J, leaving 5 bases between. The germline V gene encodes CDR1 LNHDA and CDR2 SQIVND (reference sequence). Here the CDR3 reads CASSIKTNYGYTF. The CDR3 DNA reads as TGTGCCAGTAGTATCAAGACTAACTATGGCTACACCTTC.

This clonotype was seen many times. V is TRBV28 and J is TRBJ2-2, with a weak D call TRBD1 (6 bases). Germline V gives CDR1 MDHEN, CDR2 SYDVKM. This CDR3 is 16 amino acids long. Trimming shortened V by 3 bases and J by 0 bases, and 11 bases separated the two germline ends. The CDR3 DNA reads TGTGCCAGCAGTTTTATGGGGGCAGCGAACACCGGGGAGCTGTTTTTT. Translation: CASSFMGAANTGELFF.

In its sample, this clonotype was seen many times. The V gene is TRBV2, the J gene TRBJ2-5; D is possibly TRBD1 (5 bases). The CDR3 consists of 13 residues. V gave up 9 bases and J gave up 5 bases, with 16 bases separating them. Germline CDR1 SNHLY, CDR2 FYNNEI. CDR3 in amino acids: CASPDPAGETQYF. For the CDR3, the DNA is TGTGCCAGTCCGGACCCAGCAGGGGAGACCCAGTACTTC.

The CDR3 DNA is TGTGCCAGTAGTGTGGGACTAGCTTCCTACGAGCAGTACTTC. As protein: CASSVGLASYEQYF. The rearrangement uses TRBV19 and TRBJ2-7; 9 nucleotides agree with TRBD2. Unmatched junction bases numbered 3, after V lost 5 bases and J lost 1 base. Germline V gene sequence: CDR1 LNHDA, CDR2 SQIVND (reference sequence). CDR3 size: 14 residues.

V usage is TRBV18 and J usage is TRBJ1-1, with D maybe TRBD1 (6 bases). Trimming pared 0 bases from V and 5 bases from J, leaving 13 bases between. The V gene's germline CDR1 is KGHSH and CDR2 LQKENI. The CDR3 extends over 15 amino acids. DNA for the CDR3: TGTGCCAGCTCACCACCGGAGGGGGGTAAAACTGAAGCTTTCTTT. Translating gives CASSPPEGGKTEAFF. The full variable domain, its missing parts supplied by reference TRBV18 and TRBJ1-1, is NAGVMQNPRHLVRRRGQEARLRCSPMKGHSHVYWYRQLPEEGLKFMVYLQKENIIDESGMPKERFSAEFPKEGPSILRIQQVVRGDSAAYFCASSPPEGGKTEAFFGQGTRLTVV.

Only a few counts were recorded for this clonotype. The rearrangement joins TRBV7-2 to TRBJ2-2; D is possibly TRBD2 (6 bases). This CDR3 spans 18 amino acids. V shed 5 bases and J shed 0 bases, with 19 bases lying between them. CDR1 is SGHTA, CDR2 FQGNSA, per germline. The CDR3: CASSTFNPGSSNTGELFF. In DNA form, the CDR3 reads TGTGCCAGCAGCACCTTTAATCCCGGGAGTTCGAACACCGGGGAGCTGTTTTTT.

This clonotype was observed many times. CDR3 in DNA: TGCGCCAGCAGCACGCCGGGACAGACTGAAGCTTTCTTT. Amino acid sequence: CASSTPGQTEAFF. The chain employs TRBV5-1 and TRBJ1-1, with TRBD1 identical over 7 bases. This CDR3 spans 13 amino acids. V lost 4 bases, J lost 5 bases, and 5 bases stayed unmatched. Germline V gives CDR1 SGHRS, CDR2 YFSETQ.

This clonotype came up many times. V is TRBV6-1 and J is TRBJ2-1; 7 bases agree with TRBD1. V lost 6 bases, J lost 3 bases, and 8 bases stayed unmatched. Germline loops: CDR1 MNHNS, CDR2 SASEGT. The CDR3 extends over 15 amino acids. The CDR3 region is CASSPDRPLYNEQFF. The DNA for the CDR3 is TGTGCCAGCAGCCCGGACAGGCCGCTCTACAATGAGCAGTTCTTC.

The rearrangement links TRBV20-1 to TRBJ1-2; TRBD1 agrees at 8 bases. Looked up from germline, CDR1 is DFQATT and CDR2 is SNEGSKA (reference sequence). V dropped 4 bases and J dropped 7; count of bases not matched to a gene: 2. The CDR3 is 11 amino acids. The chain's CDR3 is CSATGGAGYTF. The DNA of the CDR3 is TGCAGTGCTACAGGGGGCGCTGGCTACACCTTC.

The chain employs TRBV24-1 and TRBJ1-2, with D unclear. Trimming pared 5 bases from V and 5 bases from J, leaving 20 bases between. CDR1 and CDR2 from the germline V gene are KGHDR and SFDVKD. The CDR3 has 16 residues. CDR3 bases: TGTGCCACCAGTGGGTCGGAGACATTCACCCTTTATGGCTACACCTTC. This gives the protein CATSGSETFTLYGYTF.

In this sample, this clonotype turned up many times. The chain joins TRBV12-3 or TRBV12-4 to TRBJ2-3; TRBD1 is a possible D gene (5 bases). CDR3 length: 16 amino acids. Trimming took 3 bases from V and 0 from J, leaving 13 bases between them. The CDR3 DNA follows: TGTGCCAGCAGTTTTTGGCAGGGCCTAAGCACAGATACGCAGTATTTT. Amino acid sequence: CASSFWQGLSTDTQYF.

This clonotype turned up a few times. V and J are TRBV5-5 and TRBJ2-3, with 14 bases lining up with TRBD2. Unmatched junction bases numbered 9, after V lost 4 bases and J lost 5 bases. The germline V gene has CDR1 SGHKS and CDR2 YYEKEE (reference sequence). This CDR3 contains 17 residues. CDR3 nucleotides: TGTGCCAGCAGCCCAGGACTAGCGGGAGGCAGGGGAGATACGCAGTATTTT. Its translation: CASSPGLAGGRGDTQYF.

This chain connects TRBV6-1 to TRBJ2-7; TRBD1 aligns across 10 bases. The CDR3 length is 14 residues. The germline gives CDR1 MNHNS, CDR2 SASEGT. With V trimmed by 6 bases and J by 3 bases, 5 bases remained unmatched. CDR3 bases: TGTGCCAGCAGAAGGACAGGGGGTTTCTACGAGCAGTACTTC. This translates into CASRRTGGFYEQYF.

This clonotype was found many times. The gene calls are TRBV6-2 or TRBV6-3 and TRBJ2-3; TRBD2 aligns across 7 bases. With V trimmed by 2 bases and J by 2 bases, 10 bases remained unmatched. Germline CDR1 MNHEY, CDR2 SVGEGT. The CDR3 loop spans 17 amino acids. The chain's CDR3 is CASSYEAGAHSTDTQYF. The CDR3 DNA reads as TGTGCCAGCAGTTACGAGGCGGGAGCCCACTCCACAGATACGCAGTATTTT.

The chain uses TRBV7-2 and TRBJ2-1; 8 bases agree with TRBD2. V was pared by 11 bases and J by 4 bases, with 10 bases of the junction left unmatched. Germline CDR1 SGHTA, CDR2 FQGNSA. The CDR3 is 14 amino acids. The CDR3, as DNA: TGTGCCGGCACTTTAGCGGGACCTTACAATGAGCAGTTCTTC. Its translation: CAGTLAGPYNEQFF. The full variable domain, in which reference TRBV7-2 and TRBJ2-1 provide the parts outside the CDR3, is GAGVSQSPSNKVTEKGKDVELRCDPISGHTALYWYRQSLGQGLEFLIYFQGNSAPDKSGLPSDRFSAERTGGSVSTLTIQRTQQEDSAVYLCAGTLAGPYNEQFFGPGTRLTVL.

Here the CDR3 reads CASSPLAGGSYEQYF. As DNA, the CDR3 is TGTGCCAGCAGCCCTTTAGCGGGGGGCTCCTACGAGCAGTACTTC. The genes are TRBV7-6 and TRBJ2-7; 10 nucleotides match TRBD2. Per germline, CDR1 SGHVS and CDR2 FNYEAQ. Losses at the gene ends were 5 bases for V and 0 bases for J; bases not matched to a gene: 4. The CDR3 loop spans 15 amino acids. Supplemented by reference TRBV7-6 and TRBJ2-7, the full variable domain reads GAGVSQSPRYKVTKRGQDVALRCDPISGHVSLYWYRQALGQGPEFLTYFNYEAQQDKSGLPNDRFSAERPEGSISTLTIQRTEQRDSAMYRCASSPLAGGSYEQYFGPGTRLTVT.

The rearrangement joins TRBV28 to TRBJ2-7, with TRBD2 matching 7 bases. J gave up 2 bases and V 4 bases, and 17 bases lay outside the gene matches. CDR1 MDHEN and CDR2 SYDVKM come from the germline V gene. This CDR3 has 18 amino acids. CDR3 protein: CASSSPRGLAAVTYEQYF. Written as DNA, the CDR3 is TGTGCCAGCAGTTCCCCCAGAGGTCTAGCGGCCGTAACCTACGAGCAGTACTTC.

There are many counts of this clonotype. The chain links TRBV2 to TRBJ2-7; D perhaps matches TRBD1 (5 bases). Germline V CDR1 and CDR2: SNHLY, FYNNEI. V lost 6 bases and J 4 bases, leaving 13 bases between the germline ends. The CDR3 covers 13 residues. CDR3 region: CASRGLRRYEQYF. CDR3 DNA sequence: TGTGCCAGCAGGGGGCTCAGGAGATACGAGCAGTACTTC.

This clonotype was seen many times. This CDR3 reads CASSLEGDYPGEQYF. CDR3 sequence (DNA): TGCGCCAGCAGCTTGGAAGGGGACTACCCCGGAGAGCAGTACTTC. The J gene is TRBJ2-7, the V gene TRBV5-1, with 7 bases that match TRBD2. After removal of 0 bases from V and 7 bases from J, the junction contained 10 bases not matched to a gene. CDR3 length equals 15 residues. Germline V CDR1 and CDR2: SGHRS, YFSETQ.